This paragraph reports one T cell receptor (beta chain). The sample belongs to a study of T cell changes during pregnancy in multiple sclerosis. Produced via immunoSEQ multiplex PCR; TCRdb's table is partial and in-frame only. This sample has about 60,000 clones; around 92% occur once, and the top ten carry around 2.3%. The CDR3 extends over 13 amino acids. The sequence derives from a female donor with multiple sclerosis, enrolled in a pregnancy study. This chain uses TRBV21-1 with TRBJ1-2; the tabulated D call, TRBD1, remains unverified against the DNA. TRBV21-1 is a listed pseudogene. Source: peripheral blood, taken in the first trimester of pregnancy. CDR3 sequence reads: CASLHPGGSSYTF. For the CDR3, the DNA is TGTGCCAGCTTGCATCCAGGGGGTTCTAGCTACACCTTC.